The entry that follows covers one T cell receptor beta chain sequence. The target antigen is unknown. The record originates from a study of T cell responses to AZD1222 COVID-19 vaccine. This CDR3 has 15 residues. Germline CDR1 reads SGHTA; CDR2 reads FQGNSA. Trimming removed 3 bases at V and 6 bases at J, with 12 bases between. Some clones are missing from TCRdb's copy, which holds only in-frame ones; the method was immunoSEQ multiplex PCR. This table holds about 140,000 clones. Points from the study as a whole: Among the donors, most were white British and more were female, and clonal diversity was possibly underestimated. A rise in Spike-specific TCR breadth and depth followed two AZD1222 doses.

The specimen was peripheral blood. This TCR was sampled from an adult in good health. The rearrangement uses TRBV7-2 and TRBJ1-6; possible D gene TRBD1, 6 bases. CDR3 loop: CASSLAGASNSPLHF. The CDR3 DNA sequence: TGTGCCAGCAGCTTGGCGGGGGCAAGTAATTCACCCCTCCACTTT.